The 10 T cell receptor beta chains below come from one sample, sequenced in a study of blood T cells in healthy people across ages. The use of a sample-barcoded 5' primer and a J-beta primer mix characterized a second PCR of about 7 to 12 cycles. TCRdb processed the 5' RACE reads anew with MiXCR; each CDR3 protein has one entry. Of over 600,000 distinct CDR3 sequences listed, roughly 21% are singletons. Sequences were obtained from blood. The receptors shown here come from a man between 65 and 85 years old in good health.

The chain links TRBV12-3 or TRBV12-4 to TRBJ2-7, with TRBD2 matching 14 bases. The CDR3 is made up of 18 amino acids. J lost 4 bases, V lost 5 bases, and 13 bases had no gene match. CDR3 amino acids: CASSGIGTSGSFPYEQYF. CDR3 DNA: TGTGCCAGCAGTGGGATTGGGACTAGCGGGAGCTTTCCGTACGAGCAGTACTTC.

About this clonotype: The germline gene is not matched at one end of the junction; a read error may be the cause. V gene TRBV10-3 combines with J gene TRBJ2-5; the D gene is possibly TRBD1 (5 bases). The CDR3 consists of 15 residues. The germline V gene has CDR1 ENHRY and CDR2 SYGVKD. The CDR3 is CAVSESRSAGETQYF. DNA of the CDR3: TGTGCCGTCAGTGAGTCTAGGTCGGCAGGGGAGACCCAGTACTTC.

The genes are TRBV25-1 and TRBJ2-2, with D hard to call. Trimming pared 11 bases from V and 6 bases from J, leaving 13 bases between. This CDR3 is built from 12 residues. CDR1 and CDR2 (germline): MGHDK, SYGVNS. CDR3 nucleotides: TGTGCCTCTCAACCGGCCGCCGGGGAGCTGTTTTTT. This sequence encodes CASQPAAGELFF. Together with reference TRBV25-1 and TRBJ2-2, the CDR3 gives the full variable domain: EADIYQTPRYLVIGTGKKITLECSQTMGHDKMYWYQQDPGMELHLIHYSYGVNSTEKGDLSSESTVSRIRTEHFPLTLESARPSHTSQYLCASQPAAGELFFGEGSRLTVL.

This sequence joins TRBV5-1 and TRBJ2-3; D is uncertain. With 1 base removed from V and 0 bases from J, the gap between germline ends came to 12 bases. Germline V gene lookup returns CDR1 SGHRS and CDR2 YFSETQ. CDR3 length equals 16 residues. This CDR3 is CASSLSAAQSTDTQYF. CDR3 DNA sequence: TGCGCCAGCAGCTTGAGTGCGGCCCAAAGCACAGATACGCAGTATTTT.

The table lists this clonotype with a few counts. This could be a read error, since a much larger clone is one nucleotide away. This rearrangement joins TRBV7-9 to TRBJ2-1, with D perhaps being TRBD1 or TRBD2 (5 bases each). The CDR3 contains 15 residues. Germline loops: CDR1 SEHNR, CDR2 FQNEAQ (reference sequence). Trimming took off 5 bases at V and 5 bases at J, with 16 bases between the two ends. Here the CDR3 DNA reads TGTGCCAGCAGCCGGGACGTAAACAGGCACAATGAGCAGTTCTTC. It codes for CASSRDVNRHNEQFF.

This clonotype was detected only a few times. V usage is TRBV29-1 and J usage is TRBJ2-4; D gene ambiguous. Per the germline V gene, CDR1 is SQVTM and CDR2 is ANQGSEA. This CDR3 spans 14 amino acids. The V end was cut by 5 bases, the J end by 0 bases, with 11 bases between. The CDR3 spells CSVPGVLAKNIQYF. Here the CDR3 DNA reads TGCAGCGTTCCGGGTGTTCTAGCCAAAAACATTCAGTACTTC.

About this clonotype itself: A read error is possible here, since a much larger clone lies one base away. This sequence joins TRBV5-1 and TRBJ2-5, with 8 bases matching TRBD2. Germline CDR1 is SGHRS and CDR2 is YFSETQ. There are 11 residues in the CDR3. CDR3 region: CVSRLAETQYF. The CDR3 region has the DNA TGCGTCAGCAGACTAGCGGAGACCCAGTACTTC.

This rearrangement joins TRBV2 to TRBJ2-5; 7 bases match TRBD2. The trim removed 6 bases at V and 2 bases at J, leaving 9 bases unmatched. The CDR3 runs to 15 residues. Looked up from germline, CDR1 is SNHLY and CDR2 is FYNNEI. The CDR3 DNA reads as TGTGCCAGCAGGCCAGAAACTAGCGTACAAGAGACCCAGTACTTC. Translation gives CASRPETSVQETQYF.

V gene TRBV7-9 combines with J gene TRBJ2-1; 12 positions agree with TRBD2. The CDR3 extends over 16 amino acids. The germline V gene encodes CDR1 SEHNR and CDR2 FQNEAQ (reference sequence). V lost 4 bases to trimming and J lost 2 bases; unmatched junction nucleotides: 3. CDR3 in DNA: TGTGCCAGCAGCTACGCTAGCGGGAGGGCCTACAATGAGCAGTTCTTC. Its protein product is CASSYASGRAYNEQFF.

This clonotype appeared a few times. The chain employs TRBV20-1 and TRBJ2-7; TRBD2 is a possible D gene (6 bases). The CDR3 totals 12 residues. Germline values: CDR1 DFQATT, CDR2 SNEGSKA (reference sequence). V lost 6 bases to trimming and J lost 6 bases, with 15 bases between them. The CDR3 loop is CSATGLEAEQYF. CDR3 bases: TGCAGTGCAACGGGACTTGAGGCCGAGCAGTACTTC.